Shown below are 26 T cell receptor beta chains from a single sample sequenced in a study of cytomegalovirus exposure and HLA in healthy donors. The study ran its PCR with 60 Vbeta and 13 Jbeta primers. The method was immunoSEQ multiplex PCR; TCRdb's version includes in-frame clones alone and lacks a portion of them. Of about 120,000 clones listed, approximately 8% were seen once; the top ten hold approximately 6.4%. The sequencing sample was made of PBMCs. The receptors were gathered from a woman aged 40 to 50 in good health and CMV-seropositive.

CDR3 amino acids: CASSSGSRYEQYF. In nucleotides, the CDR3 is TGTGCCAGCAGCTCGGGGAGCCGATACGAGCAGTACTTC. This chain joins TRBV5-6 and TRBJ2-5, with TRBD2 as a possible D gene (5 bases). The end of the DNA fits TRBJ2-7 better, so the J call may be wrong. CDR3 length equals 13 residues. Germline V gene data show CDR1 as SGHDT and CDR2 as YYEEEE.

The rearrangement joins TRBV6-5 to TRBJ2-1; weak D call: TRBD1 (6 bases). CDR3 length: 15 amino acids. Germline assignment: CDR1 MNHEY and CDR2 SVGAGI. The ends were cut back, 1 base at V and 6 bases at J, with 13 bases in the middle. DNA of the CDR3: TGTGCCAGCAGTTACTGGCAGGGGAAGTCCAATGAGCAGTTCTTC. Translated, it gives CASSYWQGKSNEQFF.

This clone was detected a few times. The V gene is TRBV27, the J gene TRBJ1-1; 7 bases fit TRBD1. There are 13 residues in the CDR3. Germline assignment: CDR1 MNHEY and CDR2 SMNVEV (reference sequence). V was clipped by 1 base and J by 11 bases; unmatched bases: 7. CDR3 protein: CASSLYGPRGAFF. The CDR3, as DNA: TGTGCCAGCAGTTTATATGGCCCCAGGGGGGCTTTCTTT.

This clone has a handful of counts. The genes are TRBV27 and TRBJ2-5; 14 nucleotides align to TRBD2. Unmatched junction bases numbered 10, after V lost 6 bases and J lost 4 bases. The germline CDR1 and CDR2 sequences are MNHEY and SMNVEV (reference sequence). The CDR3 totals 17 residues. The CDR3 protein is CASRPLTSGGAGETQYF. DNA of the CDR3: TGTGCCAGCAGACCACTGACTAGCGGGGGGGCGGGAGAGACCCAGTACTTC.

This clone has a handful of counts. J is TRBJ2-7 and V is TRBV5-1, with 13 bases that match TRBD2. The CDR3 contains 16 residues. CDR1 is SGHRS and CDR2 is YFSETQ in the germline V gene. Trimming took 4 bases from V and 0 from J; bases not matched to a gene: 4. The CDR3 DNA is TGCGCCAGCAGCCCAAGACTAGCGGGGGGCTCCTACGAGCAGTACTTC. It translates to CASSPRLAGGSYEQYF.

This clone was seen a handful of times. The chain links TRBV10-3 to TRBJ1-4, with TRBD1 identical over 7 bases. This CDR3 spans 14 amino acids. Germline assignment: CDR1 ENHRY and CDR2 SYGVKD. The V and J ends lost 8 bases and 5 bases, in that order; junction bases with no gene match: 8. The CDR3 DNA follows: TGTGCCATCCGTGGCGACAGGGACAATGAAAAACTGTTTTTT. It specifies CAIRGDRDNEKLFF.

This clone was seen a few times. The CDR3 sequence is CASSQGTGDYNEQFF. CDR3 nucleotides: TGCGCCAGCAGCCAAGGGACAGGGGACTACAATGAGCAGTTCTTC. This chain joins TRBV4-1 and TRBJ2-1; 9 positions agree with TRBD1. Germline V gene lookup returns CDR1 MGHRA and CDR2 YSYEKL. The CDR3 is 15 amino acids. V was pared by 1 base and J by 3 bases, with 1 base of the junction left unmatched.

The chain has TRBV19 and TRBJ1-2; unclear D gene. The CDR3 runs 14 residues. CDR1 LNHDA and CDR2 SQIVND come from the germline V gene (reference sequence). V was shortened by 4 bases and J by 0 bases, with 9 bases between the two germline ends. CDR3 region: CASSRGIANYGYTF. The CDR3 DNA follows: TGTGCCAGTAGTAGAGGGATAGCTAACTATGGCTACACCTTC.

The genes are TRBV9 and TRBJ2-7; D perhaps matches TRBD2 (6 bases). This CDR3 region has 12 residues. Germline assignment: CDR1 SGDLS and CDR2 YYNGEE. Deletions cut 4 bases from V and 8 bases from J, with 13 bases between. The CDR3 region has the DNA TGTGCCAGCAGCTCCCGCGGGGCCCAGCAGTACTTC. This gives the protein CASSSRGAQQYF.

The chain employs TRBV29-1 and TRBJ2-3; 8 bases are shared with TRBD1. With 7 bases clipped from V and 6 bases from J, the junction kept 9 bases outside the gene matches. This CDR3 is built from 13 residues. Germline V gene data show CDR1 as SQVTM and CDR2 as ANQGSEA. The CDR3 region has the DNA TGCAGCGAAGCCCTGACAGGGGTCGATACGCAGTATTTT. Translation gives CSEALTGVDTQYF.

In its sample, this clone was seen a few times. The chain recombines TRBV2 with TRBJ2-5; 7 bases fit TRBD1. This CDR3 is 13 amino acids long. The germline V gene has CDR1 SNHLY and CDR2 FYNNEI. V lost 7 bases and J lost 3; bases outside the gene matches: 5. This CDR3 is CASKGQKEETQYF. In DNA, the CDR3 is TGTGCCAGCAAGGGACAGAAAGAAGAGACCCAGTACTTC.

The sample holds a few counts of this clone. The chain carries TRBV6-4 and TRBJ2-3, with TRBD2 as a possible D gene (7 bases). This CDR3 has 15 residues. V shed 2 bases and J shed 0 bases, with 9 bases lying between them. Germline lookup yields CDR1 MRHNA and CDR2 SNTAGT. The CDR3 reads CASSDGGASTDTQYF. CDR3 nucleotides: TGTGCCAGCAGTGACGGGGGGGCTAGCACAGATACGCAGTATTTT.

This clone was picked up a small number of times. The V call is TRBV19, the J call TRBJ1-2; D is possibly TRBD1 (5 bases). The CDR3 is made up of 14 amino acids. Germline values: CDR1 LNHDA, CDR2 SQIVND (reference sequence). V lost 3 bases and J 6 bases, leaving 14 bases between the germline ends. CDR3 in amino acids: CASSMSRQGHGYTF. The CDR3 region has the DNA TGTGCCAGTAGTATGAGCAGGCAGGGCCATGGCTACACCTTC.

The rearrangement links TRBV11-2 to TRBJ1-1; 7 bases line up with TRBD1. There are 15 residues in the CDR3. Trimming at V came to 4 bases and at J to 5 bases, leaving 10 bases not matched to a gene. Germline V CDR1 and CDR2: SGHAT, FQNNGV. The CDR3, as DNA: TGTGCCAGCAGCTCGCAGGAAAGGGGGCGGACTGAAGCTTTCTTT. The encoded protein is CASSSQERGRTEAFF. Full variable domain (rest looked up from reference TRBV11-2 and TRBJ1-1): EAGVAQSPRYKIIEKRQSVAFWCNPISGHATLYWYQQILGQGPKLLIQFQNNGVVDDSQLPKDRFSAERLKGVDSTLKIQPAKLEDSAVYLCASSSQERGRTEAFFGQGTRLTVV.

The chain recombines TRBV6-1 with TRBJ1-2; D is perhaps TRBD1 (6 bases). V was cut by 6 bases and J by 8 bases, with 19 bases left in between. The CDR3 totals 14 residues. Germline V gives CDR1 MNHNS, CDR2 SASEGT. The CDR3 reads CASRRPGDPGGYTF. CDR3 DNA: TGTGCCAGCAGGAGACCAGGGGACCCAGGCGGCTACACCTTC.

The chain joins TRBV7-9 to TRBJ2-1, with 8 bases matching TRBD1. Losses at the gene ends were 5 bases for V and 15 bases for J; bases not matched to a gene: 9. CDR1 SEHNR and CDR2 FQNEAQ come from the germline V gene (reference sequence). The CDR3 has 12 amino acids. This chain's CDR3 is CASSIYRDRPFF. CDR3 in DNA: TGTGCCAGCAGCATCTACCGGGACAGGCCGTTCTTC.

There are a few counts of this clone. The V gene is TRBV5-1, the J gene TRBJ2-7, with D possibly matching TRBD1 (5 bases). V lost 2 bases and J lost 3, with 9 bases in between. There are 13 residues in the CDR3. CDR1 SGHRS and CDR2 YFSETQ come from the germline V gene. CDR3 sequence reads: CASSFDSFYEQYF. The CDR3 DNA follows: TGCGCCAGCAGCTTCGACAGCTTCTACGAGCAGTACTTC.

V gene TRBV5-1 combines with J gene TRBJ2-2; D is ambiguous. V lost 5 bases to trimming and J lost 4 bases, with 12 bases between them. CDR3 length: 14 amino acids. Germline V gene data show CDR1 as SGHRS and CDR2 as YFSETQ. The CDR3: CASRSGRSTGELFF. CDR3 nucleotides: TGCGCCAGCAGATCCGGTCGTAGCACCGGGGAGCTGTTTTTT.

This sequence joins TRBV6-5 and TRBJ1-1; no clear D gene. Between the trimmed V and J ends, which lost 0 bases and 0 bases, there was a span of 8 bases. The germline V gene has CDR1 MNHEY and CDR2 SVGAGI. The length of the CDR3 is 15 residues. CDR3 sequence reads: CASSYSRRLNTEAFF. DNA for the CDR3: TGTGCCAGCAGTTACTCCCGCAGGTTGAACACTGAAGCTTTCTTT.

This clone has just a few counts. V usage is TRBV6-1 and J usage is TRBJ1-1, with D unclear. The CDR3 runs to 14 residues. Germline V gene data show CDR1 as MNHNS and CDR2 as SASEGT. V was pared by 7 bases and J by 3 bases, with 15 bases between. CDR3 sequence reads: CASTLETMDTEAFF. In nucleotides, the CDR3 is TGTGCCAGCACCCTTGAAACTATGGACACTGAAGCTTTCTTT.

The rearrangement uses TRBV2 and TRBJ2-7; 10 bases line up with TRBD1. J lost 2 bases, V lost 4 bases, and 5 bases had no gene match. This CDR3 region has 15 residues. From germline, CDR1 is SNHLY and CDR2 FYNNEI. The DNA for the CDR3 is TGTGCCAGCAGTGCCCGAGGGACAGGGGCCTACGAGCAGTACTTC. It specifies CASSARGTGAYEQYF.

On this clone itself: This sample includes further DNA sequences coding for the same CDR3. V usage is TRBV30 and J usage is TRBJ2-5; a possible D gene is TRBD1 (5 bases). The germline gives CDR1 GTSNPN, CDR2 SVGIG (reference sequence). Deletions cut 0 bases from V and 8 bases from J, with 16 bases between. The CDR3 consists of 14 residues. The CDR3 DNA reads TGTGCCTGGAGTGTAGGGGCCAATCTCGACACCCAGTACTTC. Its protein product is CAWSVGANLDTQYF.

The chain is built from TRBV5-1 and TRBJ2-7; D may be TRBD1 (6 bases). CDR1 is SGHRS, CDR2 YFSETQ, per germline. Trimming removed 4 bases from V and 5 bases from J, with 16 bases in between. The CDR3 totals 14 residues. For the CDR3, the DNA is TGCGCCAGCAGCACCACAGGGAGTAGCGACGAGCAGTACTTC. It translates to CASSTTGSSDEQYF.

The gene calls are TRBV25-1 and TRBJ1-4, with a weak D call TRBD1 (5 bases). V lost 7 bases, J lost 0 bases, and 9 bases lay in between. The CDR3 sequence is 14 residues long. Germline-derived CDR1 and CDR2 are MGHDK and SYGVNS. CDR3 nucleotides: TGTGCCAGCAAGGGGCCCACAACTAATGAAAAACTGTTTTTT. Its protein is CASKGPTTNEKLFF. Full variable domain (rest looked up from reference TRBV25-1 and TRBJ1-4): EADIYQTPRYLVIGTGKKITLECSQTMGHDKMYWYQQDPGMELHLIHYSYGVNSTEKGDLSSESTVSRIRTEHFPLTLESARPSHTSQYLCASKGPTTNEKLFFGSGTQLSVL.

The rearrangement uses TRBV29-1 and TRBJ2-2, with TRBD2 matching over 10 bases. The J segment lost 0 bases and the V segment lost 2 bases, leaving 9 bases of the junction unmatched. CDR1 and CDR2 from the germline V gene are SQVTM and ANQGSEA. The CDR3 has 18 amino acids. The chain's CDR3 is CSVEKRLAGAANTGELFF. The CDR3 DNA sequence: TGCAGCGTTGAAAAAAGGCTAGCGGGGGCCGCGAACACCGGGGAGCTGTTTTTT.

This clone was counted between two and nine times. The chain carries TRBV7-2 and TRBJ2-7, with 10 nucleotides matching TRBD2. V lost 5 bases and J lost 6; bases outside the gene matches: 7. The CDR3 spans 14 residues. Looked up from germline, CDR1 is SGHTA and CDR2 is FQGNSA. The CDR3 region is CASSAASGGTEQYF. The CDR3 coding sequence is TGTGCCAGCAGCGCGGCTAGCGGGGGCACCGAGCAGTACTTC.